Below, 22 T cell receptor beta chains from the same sample are listed, as sequenced in a study of Graves' ophthalmopathy and Graves' hyperthyroidism. Amplifying from RNA transcripts, the study obtained TCR beta CDR3 regions. HTBI-primed RT-PCR formed the first round, and a multiplex PCR formed the second. A single record per CDR3 protein comes from TCRdb applying MiXCR to the multiplex PCR reads. Of 200,000 to 250,000 distinct CDR3 sequences in the sample, 29% were seen once. The material sequenced was peripheral blood. These receptors all stem from a man aged 50-60 years with Graves' ophthalmopathy.

This clonotype has a count of ten or more. The V call is TRBV7-9, the J call TRBJ2-7; a weak D match, TRBD1 (6 bases). The germline CDR1 and CDR2 sequences are SEHNR and FQNEAQ (reference sequence). Trimming left V 5 bases short and J 2 bases short, with 16 bases between. The CDR3 has 15 amino acids. CDR3 bases: TGTGCCAGCAGCCTTACCCCCAGGGGAACCTACGAGCAGTACTTC. Protein: CASSLTPRGTYEQYF.

The V gene is TRBV12-3 or TRBV12-4, the J gene TRBJ2-7; D gene ambiguous. The CDR3 totals 13 residues. Trimming took 3 bases from V and 3 from J, leaving 9 bases between them. The CDR3 DNA is TGTGCCAGCAGTTTGACCTCTAGCTACGAGCAGTACTTC. It encodes CASSLTSSYEQYF.

This clonotype was counted ten times or more. This chain links TRBV28 with TRBJ2-7; tentative D call: TRBD2 (5 bases). The CDR3 extends over 14 amino acids. The germline V gene has CDR1 MDHEN and CDR2 SYDVKM. The V end lost 5 bases, the J end lost 3 bases, and 14 bases lay between the germline ends. The CDR3 coding sequence is TGTGCCAGCAGTCAGCGGACGGGGATCTACGAGCAGTACTTC. It codes for CASSQRTGIYEQYF.

DNA of the CDR3: TGTGCCAGCTCCCGAGAAGGGATACGAGGCTACACCTTC. Translated: CASSREGIRGYTF. The chain carries TRBV7-8 and TRBJ1-2, with no clear D. V was shortened by 8 bases and J by 8 bases, with 18 bases between the two germline ends. The CDR3 runs 13 residues. Germline-derived CDR1 and CDR2 are SGHVS and FQNEAQ.

This clonotype was observed at least ten times. The genes are TRBV6-5 and TRBJ2-7; 8 bases agree with TRBD2. The V and J ends lost 3 bases and 5 bases, in that order; junction bases with no gene match: 12. Germline V gene lookup returns CDR1 MNHEY and CDR2 SVGAGI. CDR3 length equals 16 residues. CDR3: CASSYIVGTRRNEQYF. The DNA of the CDR3 is TGTGCCAGCAGTTATATTGTCGGGACTAGGAGGAACGAGCAGTACTTC.

The table lists this clonotype with many counts. The chain carries TRBV19 and TRBJ1-1, with 7 nucleotides matching TRBD1. Germline V gene sequence: CDR1 LNHDA, CDR2 SQIVND (reference sequence). Unmatched junction bases numbered 14, after V lost 4 bases and J lost 6 bases. The CDR3 spans 16 residues. The CDR3 loop reads CASSKTTGRGDAEAFF. The CDR3 region has the DNA TGTGCCAGTAGTAAAACGACAGGGCGGGGCGACGCTGAAGCTTTCTTT.

This clonotype appeared many times. V is TRBV4-3 and J is TRBJ1-2; no definite D call. The V gene lost 0 bases and the J gene lost 3 bases, with 11 bases spanning the gap. This CDR3 region has 15 residues. Germline CDR1 and CDR2: LGHNA and YSLEER. The CDR3 protein is CASSQDGAGDYGYTF. In DNA form, the CDR3 reads TGCGCCAGCAGCCAAGATGGCGCCGGGGACTATGGCTACACCTTC.

This clonotype was seen repeatedly, ten times or more. This chain uses TRBV19 with TRBJ1-5, with TRBD1 matching 10 bases. Trimming cost V 7 bases and J 1 base; bases outside gene matches: 13. The CDR3 covers 18 residues. Germline-derived CDR1 and CDR2 are LNHDA and SQIVND (reference sequence). The CDR3 here is CASTPGQGNAWSNQPQHF. The CDR3 bases are TGTGCCAGTACCCCGGGACAGGGGAACGCGTGGAGCAATCAGCCCCAGCATTTT. The variable domain in full, completed from reference TRBV19 and TRBJ1-5, reads DGGITQSPKYLFRKEGQNVTLSCEQNLNHDAMYWYRQDPGQGLRLIYYSQIVNDFQKGDIAEGYSVSREKKESFPLTVTSAQKNPTAFYLCASTPGQGNAWSNQPQHFGDGTRLSIL.

This clonotype was counted at least ten times. The rearrangement links TRBV7-3 to TRBJ2-2; 9 positions agree with TRBD2. CDR1 is SGHTA and CDR2 is FQGTGA in the germline V gene. The CDR3 consists of 17 residues. The ends lost 5 bases at V and 4 bases at J; junction bases unmatched: 11. The CDR3 sequence is CASSPRGQAGGTGELFF. The CDR3 DNA reads TGTGCCAGCAGCCCCCGCGGGCAAGCGGGAGGCACCGGGGAGCTGTTTTTT.

There are many counts of this clonotype. The chain employs TRBV12-3 or TRBV12-4 and TRBJ2-7, with 11 bases lining up with TRBD2. V gave up 1 base and J gave up 2 bases; unmatched junction bases: 4. CDR3 size: 16 residues. The CDR3 coding sequence is TGTGCCAGCAGTTTAGGGGCTAGCGGGGGGACCTACGAGCAGTACTTC. Protein product: CASSLGASGGTYEQYF.

This clonotype was seen repeatedly, ten times or more. The V and J genes are TRBV28 and TRBJ2-7, with 9 bases fitting TRBD1. The CDR3 runs to 13 residues. After removal of 6 bases from V and 7 bases from J, the junction contained 7 bases not matched to a gene. From germline, CDR1 is MDHEN and CDR2 SYDVKM. The CDR3 reads CASSDRGEGEQYF. The CDR3 region has the DNA TGTGCCAGCAGCGACAGGGGGGAAGGGGAGCAGTACTTC.

Turning to this clonotype: The junction shows a germline mismatch at one end, possibly a read error. The chain is built from TRBV6-1 and TRBJ2-7, with a weak D call TRBD1 (6 bases). Germline CDR1 reads MNHNS; CDR2 reads SASEGT. This CDR3 contains 12 residues. The CDR3 DNA follows: TGTGCCGGCAGGGGAAGTCTCTACGAGCAGTACTTC. Translation gives CAGRGSLYEQYF.

Only a few counts were recorded for this clonotype. This rearrangement joins TRBV27 to TRBJ2-5, with D maybe TRBD2 (5 bases). The CDR3 consists of 16 residues. Germline V CDR1 and CDR2: MNHEY, SMNVEV (reference sequence). The ends were cut back, 0 bases at V and 1 base at J, with 12 bases in the middle. In DNA form, the CDR3 reads TGTGCCAGCAGTTTATCGCCTAGCAACATCCAAGAGACCCAGTACTTC. This codes for CASSLSPSNIQETQYF.

The sample holds many counts of this clonotype. This chain links TRBV19 with TRBJ1-1; TRBD1 matches 9 bases. Per the germline V gene, CDR1 is LNHDA and CDR2 is SQIVND (reference sequence). The CDR3 sequence is 15 residues long. V was pared by 3 bases and J by 6 bases, with 8 bases of the junction left unmatched. CDR3 nucleotides: TGTGCCAGTAGTATGAGCCGGGACAGGGCCTCTGAAGCTTTCTTT. This encodes CASSMSRDRASEAFF.

The CDR3 bases are TGCAGTGCTACAAGACAGACGATCTCCTACGAGCAGTACTTC. Protein sequence: CSATRQTISYEQYF. The V and J genes are TRBV20-1 and TRBJ2-7, with D tentatively TRBD1 (5 bases). The CDR3 is 14 amino acids. CDR1 DFQATT and CDR2 SNEGSKA come from the germline V gene (reference sequence). V was clipped by 4 bases and J by 0 bases, with 13 bases between them.

With regard to this clonotype: With a much larger clone just one base away, this may be a read error. The chain couples TRBV5-1 to TRBJ2-7; 10 bases match TRBD2. This CDR3 has 15 amino acids. V lost 4 bases, J lost 2 bases, and 6 bases stayed unmatched. Germline CDR1 reads SGHRS; CDR2 reads YFSETQ. The CDR3: CASSQGTSAAYEQYF. CDR3 DNA sequence: TGCGCCAGCAGCCAAGGGACTAGCGCCGCCTACGAGCAGTACTTC.

This clonotype has a count of ten or more. This chain connects TRBV7-9 to TRBJ2-7; 8 nucleotides line up with TRBD1. This CDR3 region has 14 residues. Germline V CDR1 and CDR2: SEHNR, FQNEAQ (reference sequence). J was trimmed by 6 bases and V by 4 bases; bases with no gene match: 8. CDR3 protein: CASSSGQDFAEQYF. CDR3 coding DNA: TGTGCCAGCAGCTCGGGACAGGATTTCGCCGAGCAGTACTTC.

V and J are TRBV12-3 or TRBV12-4 and TRBJ1-5; maybe TRBD1 (5 bases). V was shortened by 7 bases and J by 3 bases, with 13 bases between the two germline ends. This CDR3 is 14 amino acids long. The CDR3 DNA sequence: TGTGCCAGCACCCTCCAGGGATTCAATCAGCCCCAGCATTTT. Translated: CASTLQGFNQPQHF.

J is TRBJ1-1 and V is TRBV6-1; TRBD1 matches 11 bases. This CDR3 contains 16 residues. V lost 4 bases, J lost 0 bases, and 4 bases stayed unmatched. The germline gives CDR1 MNHNS, CDR2 SASEGT. For the CDR3, the DNA is TGTGCCAGCAGTGGGGGACAGGGGGTTATGAACACTGAAGCTTTCTTT. Its protein is CASSGGQGVMNTEAFF.

The V gene is TRBV12-3 or TRBV12-4, the J gene TRBJ1-1; 7 bases are a match to TRBD1. The CDR3 has 15 residues. With 5 bases clipped from V and 1 base from J, the junction kept 7 bases outside the gene matches. This chain's CDR3 is CASSEGQPGNTEAFF. The CDR3 nucleotides read TGTGCCAGCAGTGAGGGACAGCCCGGGAACACTGAAGCTTTCTTT.

This clonotype was detected a few times. This rearrangement joins TRBV10-2 to TRBJ1-1, with TRBD1 as a possible D gene (5 bases). There are 13 residues in the CDR3. Between the trimmed V and J ends, which lost 6 bases and 5 bases, there was a span of 13 bases. Germline V gene sequence: CDR1 WSHSY, CDR2 SAAADI. The CDR3 bases are TGCGCCAGCAGCCGTCCAGGGCATACTGAAGCTTTCTTT. Translating it yields CASSRPGHTEAFF.

The rearrangement uses TRBV12-3 or TRBV12-4 and TRBJ1-1; D not certain. Trimming stripped 3 bases from V and 4 bases from J, with 12 bases between. The length of the CDR3 is 14 residues. In DNA, the CDR3 is TGTGCCAGCAGTTTTGGTGGGTTGGCCACTGAAGCTTTCTTT. Amino acids: CASSFGGLATEAFF.